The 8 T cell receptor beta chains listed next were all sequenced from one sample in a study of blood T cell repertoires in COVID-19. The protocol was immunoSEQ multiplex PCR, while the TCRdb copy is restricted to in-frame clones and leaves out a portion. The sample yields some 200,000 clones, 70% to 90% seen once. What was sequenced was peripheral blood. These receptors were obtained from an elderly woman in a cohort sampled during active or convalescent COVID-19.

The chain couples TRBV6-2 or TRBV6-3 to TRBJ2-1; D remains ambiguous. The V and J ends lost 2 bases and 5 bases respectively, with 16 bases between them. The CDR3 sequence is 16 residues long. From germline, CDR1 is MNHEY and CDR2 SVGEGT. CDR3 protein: CASSYNTRSLHNEQFF. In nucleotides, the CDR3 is TGTGCCAGCAGTTACAATACGAGGAGCCTTCACAATGAGCAGTTCTTC.

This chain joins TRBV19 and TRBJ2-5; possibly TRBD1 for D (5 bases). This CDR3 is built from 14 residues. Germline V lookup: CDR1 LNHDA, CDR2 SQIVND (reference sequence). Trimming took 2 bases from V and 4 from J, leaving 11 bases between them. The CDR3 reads CASSINNQGETQYF. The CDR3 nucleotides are TGTGCCAGTAGTATAAATAACCAGGGAGAGACCCAGTACTTC.

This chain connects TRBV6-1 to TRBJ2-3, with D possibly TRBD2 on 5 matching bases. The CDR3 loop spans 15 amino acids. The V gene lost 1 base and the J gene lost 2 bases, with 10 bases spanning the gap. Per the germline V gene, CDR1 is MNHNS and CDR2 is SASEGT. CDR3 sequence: CASSEVSGSTDTQYF. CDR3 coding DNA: TGTGCCAGCAGTGAAGTAAGCGGATCCACAGATACGCAGTATTTT.

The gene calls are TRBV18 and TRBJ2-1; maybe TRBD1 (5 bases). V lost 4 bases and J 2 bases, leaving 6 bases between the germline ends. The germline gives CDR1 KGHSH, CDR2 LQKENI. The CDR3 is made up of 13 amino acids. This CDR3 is CASSLGAYNEQFF. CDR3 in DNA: TGTGCCAGCTCACTAGGGGCCTACAATGAGCAGTTCTTC. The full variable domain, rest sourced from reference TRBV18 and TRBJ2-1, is NAGVMQNPRHLVRRRGQEARLRCSPMKGHSHVYWYRQLPEEGLKFMVYLQKENIIDESGMPKERFSAEFPKEGPSILRIQQVVRGDSAAYFCASSLGAYNEQFFGPGTRLTVL.

CDR3: CASSESGVGRLFF. The DNA for the CDR3 is TGCGCCAGCAGTGAGTCGGGAGTGGGGAGGCTGTTTTTT. The rearrangement uses TRBV10-2 and TRBJ1-4; D is ambiguous. In germline, CDR1 is WSHSY, CDR2 SAAADI. Deletions cut 0 bases from V and 14 bases from J, with 13 bases between. The CDR3 consists of 13 residues.

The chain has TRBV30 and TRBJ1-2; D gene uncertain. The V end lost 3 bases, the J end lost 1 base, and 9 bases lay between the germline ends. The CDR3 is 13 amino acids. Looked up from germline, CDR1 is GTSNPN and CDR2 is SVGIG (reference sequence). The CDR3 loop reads CAWRTPNNYGYTF. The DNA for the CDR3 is TGTGCCTGGAGGACTCCAAATAACTATGGCTACACCTTC.

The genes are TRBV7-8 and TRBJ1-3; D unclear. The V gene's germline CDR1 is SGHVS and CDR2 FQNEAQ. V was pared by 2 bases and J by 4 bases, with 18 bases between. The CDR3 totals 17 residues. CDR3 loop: CASSLSPGSPQGNTIYF. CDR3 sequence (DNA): TGTGCCAGCAGCTTATCCCCGGGATCCCCACAGGGAAACACCATATATTTT.

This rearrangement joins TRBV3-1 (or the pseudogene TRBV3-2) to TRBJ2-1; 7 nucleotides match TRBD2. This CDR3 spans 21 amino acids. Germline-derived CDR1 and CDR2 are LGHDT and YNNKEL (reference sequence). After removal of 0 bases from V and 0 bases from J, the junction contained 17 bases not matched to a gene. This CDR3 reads CASSQDERTSASDSSYNEQFF. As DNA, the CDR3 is TGTGCCAGCAGCCAAGATGAGAGAACTAGCGCTTCGGATAGCTCCTACAATGAGCAGTTCTTC.